This is a list of T cell receptor beta chains from one sample in a study of T-cell reconstitution after alpha-beta-depleted transplantation in children. One entry per CDR3 protein results from TCRdb running MiXCR on the PCR reads. The table shows just over 350,000 distinct CDR3 sequences, with less than 15% occurring only once. The material was PBMCs, obtained from the stem cell graft. The receptors come from a human donor who donated a stem cell graft to a child with Fanconi anemia. Each CDR3 is given with its conserved first and last residue. The order of the fields is V gene, clone size, J gene, D gene, CDR3 protein, CDR3 DNA. A D gene is named only where the DNA matches it firmly. Clone sizes are given selectively: once, few, many, or a class where the clone is expanded.

TRBV2,many,TRBJ2-7,NA,CASSPLTAGQYF,TGTGCCAGCAGTCCGTTGACCGCGGGACAGTACTTC
TRBV5-1,NA,TRBJ2-1,NA,CASSLEVFRGVPNEQFF,TGCGCCAGCAGCTTGGAGGTTTTTCGAGGAGTTCCAAATGAGCAGTTCTTC
TRBV5-1,few,TRBJ1-1,TRBD1,CASSKTGGLDTEAFF,TGCGCCAGCAGCAAGACAGGGGGCTTGGACACTGAAGCTTTCTTT
TRBV3-1,many,TRBJ1-1,NA,CASSPFFRTTNTEAFF,TGTGCCAGCAGCCCTTTTTTCCGGACGACGAACACTGAAGCTTTCTTT
TRBV7-9,NA,TRBJ1-3,TRBD1,CASSLTGGESGNTIYF,TGTGCCAGCAGCTTAACAGGGGGCGAATCTGGAAACACCATATATTTT
TRBV4-3,many,TRBJ1-1,TRBD1,CASSQGTGDTEAFF,TGCGCCAGCAGCCAAGGAACAGGGGACACTGAAGCTTTCTTT
TRBV12-3/TRBV12-4,many,TRBJ1-1,NA,CASSTGRRTEAFF,TGTGCCAGCAGTACCGGGCGTCGCACTGAAGCTTTCTTT
TRBV6-1,few,TRBJ1-3,NA,CASSAETSGGTIYF,TGTGCCAGCAGTGCCGAGACATCCGGGGGCACCATATATTTT
TRBV27,NA,TRBJ1-1,NA,CASSLREVTEAFF,TGTGCCAGCAGTTTAAGGGAGGTCACTGAAGCTTTCTTT
TRBV5-1,NA,TRBJ1-1,TRBD1,CASSDTTGGSEAFF,TGCGCCAGCAGCGACACAACAGGGGGCTCTGAAGCTTTCTTT
TRBV6-2/TRBV6-3,many,TRBJ2-1,NA,CASSPRNEQFF,TGTGCCAGCAGCCCCCGCAATGAGCAGTTCTTC
TRBV20-1,few,TRBJ2-7,NA,CSATGGPSYEQYF,TGCAGTGCTACAGGGGGGCCCTCCTACGAGCAGTACTTC
TRBV30,few,TRBJ2-7,NA,CAWSGGGHEQYF,TGTGCCTGGAGTGGAGGGGGGCACGAGCAGTACTTC
TRBV6-5,many,TRBJ1-5,NA,CASSRVNQPQHF,TGTGCCAGCAGCAGAGTCAATCAGCCCCAGCATTTT
TRBV6-1,many,TRBJ2-5,TRBD2,CASSETPRRVAGRKETQYF,TGTGCCAGCAGTGAAACCCCCAGGAGGGTAGCGGGGAGAAAAGAGACCCAGTACTTC
TRBV28,few,TRBJ2-3,NA,CASRGGEYTQYF,TGTGCCAGCAGAGGGGGGGAGTATACGCAGTATTTT
TRBV2,few,TRBJ1-5,NA,CASRREGQPQHF,TGTGCCAGCAGGCGAGAGGGTCAGCCCCAGCATTTT
TRBV2,NA,TRBJ1-5,TRBD1,CASKRDRVQPQHF,TGTGCCAGCAAGAGGGACAGGGTTCAGCCCCAGCATTTT
TRBV2,few,TRBJ2-5,NA,CASFLYPRDFQETQYF,TGTGCCAGCTTCCTCTATCCGCGCGACTTTCAAGAGACCCAGTACTTC
TRBV12-5,NA,TRBJ2-5,TRBD2,CASGRSSGGAWETQYF,TGTGCTAGTGGCCGCTCTAGCGGGGGGGCCTGGGAGACCCAGTACTTC
TRBV4-2,NA,TRBJ2-1,NA,CASSQDGVGDNEQFF,TGTGCCAGCAGCCAAGATGGGGTAGGGGACAATGAGCAGTTCTTC
TRBV12-3/TRBV12-4,many,TRBJ1-1,NA,CASRPTGRDTEAFF,TGTGCCAGCAGACCCACAGGGCGGGACACTGAAGCTTTCTTT
TRBV5-5,few,TRBJ2-1,TRBD1,CASSLDRGSNEQFF,TGTGCCAGCAGCTTGGACAGGGGGAGCAATGAGCAGTTCTTC
TRBV10-3,NA,TRBJ1-4,NA,CATAQSDATNEKLFF,TGTGCCACCGCGCAATCGGATGCAACTAATGAAAAACTGTTTTTT
TRBV12-3/TRBV12-4,NA,TRBJ2-3,NA,CASSRAVLTTSFTDTQYF,TGTGCCAGCAGCCGCGCCGTTCTCACAACATCCTTCACAGATACGCAGTATTTT
TRBV9,NA,TRBJ1-4,NA,CASSVDGLRRELFF,TGTGCCAGCAGCGTAGATGGGCTCCGAAGGGAACTGTTTTTT
TRBV7-9,many,TRBJ2-7,TRBD1,CASSSTFGQGAYEQYF,TGTGCCAGCAGCTCTACCTTTGGACAGGGAGCCTACGAGCAGTACTTC
TRBV10-2,many,TRBJ1-5,NA,CASSVGGKGSNQPQHF,TGCGCCAGCAGTGTTGGGGGGAAAGGGAGCAATCAGCCCCAGCATTTT
TRBV12-5,few,TRBJ2-4,TRBD1,CASGPTGSKNIQYF,TGTGCTAGTGGTCCGACAGGGTCCAAAAACATTCAGTACTTC
TRBV20-1,few,TRBJ2-3,NA,CSAAGAGTDTQYF,TGCAGTGCCGCGGGGGCCGGCACAGATACGCAGTATTTT
TRBV7-6,NA,TRBJ2-2,NA,CASSPSLQRNTGELFF,TGTGCCAGCAGCCCATCCTTGCAGCGGAACACCGGGGAGCTGTTTTTT
TRBV5-1,many,TRBJ2-6,NA,CASRDPSGANVLTF,TGCGCCAGCAGGGACCCCTCTGGGGCCAACGTCCTGACTTTC
TRBV5-1,many,TRBJ2-2,TRBD2,CASSVTSGGVAGELFF,TGCGCCAGCAGCGTTACTAGCGGGGGAGTGGCCGGGGAGCTGTTTTTT
TRBV7-3,few,TRBJ2-1,NA,CASSPNSGDSNEQFF,TGTGCCAGCAGCCCCAATAGCGGGGACAGCAATGAGCAGTTCTTC
TRBV27,many,TRBJ1-6,NA,CASSLGQRNSPLHF,TGTGCCAGCAGCTTAGGACAGCGGAATTCACCCCTCCACTTT
TRBV5-6,few,TRBJ1-2,TRBD1,CASSPSGTARLLGYTF,TGTGCCAGCAGCCCATCGGGGACAGCTAGACTACTTGGCTACACCTTC
TRBV9,NA,TRBJ2-3,TRBD2,CASSERTSGLLLAADTQYF,TGTGCCAGCAGCGAAAGGACTAGCGGGTTACTATTGGCCGCAGATACGCAGTATTTT
TRBV9,many,TRBJ2-3,NA,CASSVSDFTDTQYF,TGTGCCAGCAGCGTATCCGACTTTACAGATACGCAGTATTTT
TRBV3-1,few,TRBJ2-3,NA,CASSQGKADTQYF,TGTGCCAGCAGCCAAGGGAAGGCAGATACGCAGTATTTT
TRBV15,NA,TRBJ2-1,TRBD1,CATSSPGQGTNKQFF,TGTGCCACCAGCAGCCCGGGACAGGGGACTAATAAGCAGTTCTTC
TRBV9,many,TRBJ2-1,NA,CASSVSGGALNEQFF,TGTGCCAGCAGCGTAAGTGGGGGGGCATTGAATGAGCAGTTCTTC
TRBV12-3/TRBV12-4,few,TRBJ2-1,NA,CASRNLRNEQFF,TGTGCCAGCAGAAATCTCCGTAATGAGCAGTTCTTC
TRBV20-1,few,TRBJ2-3,NA,CSAPFRGDTQYF,TGCAGTGCTCCCTTCAGGGGAGATACGCAGTATTTT
TRBV27,NA,TRBJ2-7,NA,CASSFGQGRDEQYF,TGTGCCAGCAGTTTCGGGCAGGGTCGGGACGAGCAGTACTTC
TRBV18,many,TRBJ1-1,NA,CASSPRANTEAFF,TGTGCCAGCAGCCCCCGGGCCAACACTGAAGCTTTCTTT
TRBV5-1,many,TRBJ2-2,NA,CASSVGVVTGELFF,TGCGCCAGCAGCGTGGGGGTGGTCACCGGGGAGCTGTTTTTT
TRBV7-2,few,TRBJ2-3,NA,CASTGVPGKTDTQYF,TGTGCCAGCACTGGGGTCCCCGGGAAGACAGATACGCAGTATTTT
TRBV7-9,many,TRBJ1-1,NA,CASSSYGGTEAFF,TGTGCCAGCAGCTCCTATGGAGGCACTGAAGCTTTCTTT
TRBV15,few,TRBJ2-3,TRBD2,CATSRDPTGGLINTQYF,TGTGCCACCAGCAGAGATCCAACGGGGGGGCTAATTAATACGCAGTATTTT
TRBV27,NA,TRBJ1-1,NA,CASRSDREYTRAEAFF,TGTGCCAGCAGAAGCGACCGGGAATACACACGGGCTGAAGCTTTCTTT
TRBV19,NA,TRBJ1-1,NA,CASSIYGSEAFF,TGTGCCAGTAGTATTTATGGATCTGAAGCTTTCTTT
TRBV2,NA,TRBJ2-5,NA,CASSGVISAETQYF,TGTGCCAGCAGTGGGGTTATAAGCGCGGAGACCCAGTACTTC
TRBV6-5,many,TRBJ2-2,NA,CASSYLAFSNTGELFF,TGTGCCAGCAGTTACCTGGCTTTTTCGAACACCGGGGAGCTGTTTTTT
TRBV30,NA,TRBJ2-2,TRBD1,CAWIRDRGPKNTGELFF,TGTGCCTGGATTCGGGACAGGGGTCCCAAGAACACCGGGGAGCTGTTTTTT
TRBV5-1,NA,TRBJ2-2,NA,CASSFGQPTGGELFF,TGCGCCAGCAGCTTTGGGCAGCCGACGGGCGGGGAGCTGTTTTTT
TRBV10-2,NA,TRBJ2-3,NA,CASSDRERTDTQYF,TGCGCCAGCAGTGACAGGGAACGGACAGATACGCAGTATTTT
TRBV4-2,NA,TRBJ1-5,NA,CASSQDATLNQPQHF,TGTGCCAGCAGCCAAGATGCGACACTCAATCAGCCCCAGCATTTT
TRBV5-4,NA,TRBJ2-2,NA,CASSSEWRAGELFF,TGTGCCAGCAGTTCGGAGTGGAGGGCCGGGGAGCTGTTTTTT
TRBV5-1,NA,TRBJ2-7,NA,CASRDISSYEQYF,TGCGCCAGCAGGGACATAAGCTCCTACGAGCAGTACTTC
TRBV4-2,NA,TRBJ2-2,TRBD2,CASSQDTGGNIAGELFF,TGTGCCAGCAGCCAAGATACGGGGGGTAATATCGCCGGGGAGCTGTTTTTT